These T cell receptor beta chains were read from a single sample in a study of identical twins. TCRdb used MiXCR to reprocess the 5' RACE reads, holding one entry per CDR3 protein. Of nearly 650,000 distinct CDR3 sequences listed, under 8.5% were seen once; the top ten hold approximately 1.5%. The same sample was also studied in work on yellow fever vaccine responses in identical twins.

Material for sequencing was PBMCs. These receptor sequences come from a woman between 18 and 29 years old in good health. Each CDR3 is given with its conserved first and last residue. The D gene is left open where the match is weak. Only part of the rows carry a size: once, few, many, or a class if the clone is expanded.

TRBD1 | TRBJ1-2 | TRBV12-3/TRBV12-4 | many | TGTGCCACCAAGGGACAGTCGAACTATGGCTACACCTTC | CATKGQSNYGYTF
NA | TRBJ2-3 | TRBV12-3/TRBV12-4 | few | TGTGCCAGCAGTTTAGTGAGAACACAGGGTTGGAAGACAGATACGCAGTATTTT | CASSLVRTQGWKTDTQYF
TRBD2 | TRBJ2-7 | TRBV28 | NA | TGTGCCAGCAGTCCCCCCCCTAGCGGGAGCTCCTACGAGCAGTACTTC | CASSPPPSGSSYEQYF
NA | TRBJ1-4 | TRBV12-3/TRBV12-4 | many | TGTGCCAGCAGTTTTCGGACAGCAACTAATGAAAAACTGTTTTTT | CASSFRTATNEKLFF
NA | TRBJ2-2 | TRBV5-1 | few | TGCGCCAGCAGAGAGGCCGCCCAATCCACCGGGGAGCTGTTTTTT | CASREAAQSTGELFF
NA | TRBJ1-1 | TRBV6-1 | NA | TGTGCCACCCTTAGGGGTGAAGGTCACACTGAAGCTTTCTTT | CATLRGEGHTEAFF
NA | TRBJ2-2 | TRBV20-1 | few | TGCAGTGCTAGGCAACAAGGCCCGCGAACGGGCGGGGAGCTGTTTTTT | CSARQQGPRTGGELFF
NA | TRBJ2-3 | TRBV9 | few | TGTGCCAGCAGCGTAGCCGACGGGGTGGATACGCAGTATTTT | CASSVADGVDTQYF
TRBD2 | TRBJ2-5 | TRBV7-7 | NA | TGTGCCAGCAGCCCGACTAGCGGGGGGGGAGAGACCCAGTACTTC | CASSPTSGGGETQYF
NA | TRBJ2-2 | TRBV19 | few | TGTGCCAGTAGTATCCAGGGGCGAGCCCTCTTAACGAACACCGGGGAGCTGTTTTTT | CASSIQGRALLTNTGELFF
NA | TRBJ2-2 | TRBV6-1 | many | TGTGCCAGCAGCTCCGGACAGACAAGTACCGGGGAGCTGTTTTTT | CASSSGQTSTGELFF
TRBD1 | TRBJ1-1 | TRBV7-6 | few | TGTGCCAGCAGGAAGGACACAGGGGGCTTGGGCACTGAAGCTTTCTTT | CASRKDTGGLGTEAFF
NA | TRBJ2-1 | TRBV13 | NA | TGTGCCAGCAGGCCAATATCCGGGGCTTTTTCACCCTACAATGAGCAGTTCTTC | CASRPISGAFSPYNEQFF
NA | TRBJ2-3 | TRBV27 | many | TGTGCCAGCAGTTTTGGCCCCCGGACAACAGATACGCAGTATTTT | CASSFGPRTTDTQYF
NA | TRBJ2-4 | TRBV11-2 | NA | TGTGCCAGCACCCCCGGGAGAGAAAACATTCAGTACTTC | CASTPGRENIQYF
NA | TRBJ2-1 | TRBV20-1 | many | TGCAGTGCTAGAGATAGTGGGAATGAGCAGTTCTTC | CSARDSGNEQFF
TRBD1 | TRBJ2-1 | TRBV5-1 | many | TGCGCCACCTCAGAGGGGGCGATTTACAATGAGCAGTTCTTC | CATSEGAIYNEQFF
NA | TRBJ1-1 | TRBV5-1 | few | TGCGCCAGCAGCTCTTCGACAGGCCCCGGGGTGAACACTGAAGCTTTCTTT | CASSSSTGPGVNTEAFF
TRBD2 | TRBJ2-5 | TRBV12-3/TRBV12-4 | few | TGTGCCAGCACCCCCAGCGGGAGAGGTGGGACCCAGTACTTC | CASTPSGRGGTQYF
NA | TRBJ2-1 | TRBV6-1 | NA | TGTGCCAGCGTATCCGAGGGGGTGTCCTACAATGAGCAGTTCTTC | CASVSEGVSYNEQFF
NA | TRBJ2-5 | TRBV7-2 | NA | TGTGCCAGCAGCTTAGGCAATCAACCCCGCGGGGAGACCCAGTACTTC | CASSLGNQPRGETQYF
TRBD2 | TRBJ2-3 | TRBV7-6 | NA | TGTGCCAGCAGCTATCCCGGCGTTGGGCGGGGGAGCACAGATACGCAGTATTTT | CASSYPGVGRGSTDTQYF
NA | TRBJ2-1 | TRBV2 | few | TGTGCCAGCAGGTTGTCCAATGAGCAGTTCTTC | CASRLSNEQFF
NA | TRBJ2-5 | TRBV28 | NA | TGTGCCAGCAGTTCGCCGGGGCGAGGGAATGGAGAGACCCAGTACTTC | CASSSPGRGNGETQYF
NA | TRBJ1-6 | TRBV2 | few | TGTGCCAGCAGTGTCCAGGGAAATTCACCCCTCCACTTT | CASSVQGNSPLHF
NA | TRBJ2-5 | TRBV7-9 | NA | TGTGCCAGCAGCTTCGGTTCTGCAGGGACCCAGTACTTC | CASSFGSAGTQYF
NA | TRBJ2-1 | TRBV5-1 | many | TGCGCCAGCAGCCTGTCCGGGACGCTCAGGGATGAGCAGTTCTTC | CASSLSGTLRDEQFF
NA | TRBJ2-1 | TRBV24-1 | few | TGTGCCACCAGTGATCAGCGTCTAGCTTACGATGAGCAGTTCTTC | CATSDQRLAYDEQFF
NA | TRBJ2-1 | TRBV11-3 | many | TGTGCCAGCAGCTTAGCCGGTCACAATGAGCAGTTCTTC | CASSLAGHNEQFF
TRBD1 | TRBJ1-2 | TRBV25-1 | many | TGTGCCAGCAGTGGCACAGGGGGCGCCTATGGCTACACCTTC | CASSGTGGAYGYTF
NA | TRBJ2-2 | TRBV5-6 | NA | TGTGCCAGCCACCACGGGCAGGTGTACACCGGGGAGCTGTTTTTT | CASHHGQVYTGELFF
NA | TRBJ1-6 | TRBV5-1 | few | TGCGCCAGCAGCTTGGAGGGGATCGGGAGCTCCTATAATTCACCCCTCCACTTT | CASSLEGIGSSYNSPLHF
NA | TRBJ2-7 | TRBV9 | NA | TGTGCCAGCAGCGTCCGGAACGGAATCTCCTACGAGCAGTACTTC | CASSVRNGISYEQYF
NA | TRBJ2-1 | TRBV19 | NA | TGTGCCAGTAGTTCGAGGGAGTATCCCCCTGAGCAGTTCTTC | CASSSREYPPEQFF
NA | TRBJ1-1 | TRBV7-9 | many | TGTGCCAGCAGCCCCCTGGACAGCCGGAACACTGAAGCTTTCTTT | CASSPLDSRNTEAFF
NA | TRBJ1-4 | TRBV7-6 | many | TGTGCCAGCAGCTTGGCCGGACGTGGTGGTGAAAAACTGTTTTTT | CASSLAGRGGEKLFF
TRBD1 | TRBJ1-4 | TRBV12-3/TRBV12-4 | many | TGTGCCAGCAGTCGTAACAGGGGGCGGATCAATGAAAAACTGTTTTTT | CASSRNRGRINEKLFF
TRBD1 | TRBJ1-5 | TRBV5-5 | NA | TGTGCCAGCAGGACAGGGCGGGGAGAAAATCAGCCCCAGCATTTT | CASRTGRGENQPQHF
NA | TRBJ1-1 | TRBV12-3/TRBV12-4 | many | TGTGCCAGCAGTTCGGGGTGGGGCACTGAAGCTTTCTTT | CASSSGWGTEAFF
NA | TRBJ1-5 | TRBV20-1 | few | TGCAGTGCTAGAGGATCAGCCGGCAATCAGCCCCAGCATTTT | CSARGSAGNQPQHF
NA | TRBJ2-2 | TRBV28 | NA | TGTGCCAGCAGTTTTTGGGGGGAAGGCACCGGGGAGCTGTTTTTT | CASSFWGEGTGELFF